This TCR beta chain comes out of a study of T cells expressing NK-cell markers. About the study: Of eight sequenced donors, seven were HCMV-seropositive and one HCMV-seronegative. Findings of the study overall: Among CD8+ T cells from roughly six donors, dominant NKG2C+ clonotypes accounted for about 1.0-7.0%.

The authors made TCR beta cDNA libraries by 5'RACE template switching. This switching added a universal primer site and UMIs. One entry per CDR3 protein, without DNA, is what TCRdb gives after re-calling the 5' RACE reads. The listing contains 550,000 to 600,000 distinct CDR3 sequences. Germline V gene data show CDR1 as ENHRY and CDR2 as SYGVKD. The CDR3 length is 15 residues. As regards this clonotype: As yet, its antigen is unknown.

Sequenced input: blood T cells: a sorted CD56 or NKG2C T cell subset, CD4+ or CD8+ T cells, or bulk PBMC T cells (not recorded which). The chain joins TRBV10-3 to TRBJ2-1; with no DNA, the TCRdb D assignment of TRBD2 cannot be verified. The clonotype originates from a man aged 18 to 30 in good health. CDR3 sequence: CAISEASGSYNEQFF.